One sample yielded the 22 T cell receptor beta chains listed below, sequenced in a study of T-cell memory formation after mild COVID-19. A single record per CDR3 protein comes from TCRdb applying MiXCR to the 5' RACE reads. The sample holds some 120,000 distinct CDR3 sequences, approximately 16% seen once. The material sequenced was PBMCs or a T cell subset sorted from them (not recorded which). Receptors were obtained from an adult woman who had mild COVID-19 (a few samples of this study predate the infection). Cell type and time point are not known.

This clonotype was observed a handful of times. This rearrangement joins TRBV7-9 to TRBJ2-7; 9 nucleotides match TRBD1. The trim removed 4 bases at V and 5 bases at J, leaving 6 bases unmatched. The V gene's germline CDR1 is SEHNR and CDR2 FQNEAQ (reference sequence). This CDR3 has 14 residues. The CDR3 is CASSSTGGTDEQYF. The CDR3 DNA follows: TGTGCCAGCAGCTCCACAGGGGGCACGGACGAGCAGTACTTC. Full variable domain (outside the CDR3, taken from reference TRBV7-9 and TRBJ2-7): DTGVSQNPRHKITKRGQNVTFRCDPISEHNRLYWYRQTLGQGPEFLTYFQNEAQLEKSRLLSDRFSAERPKGSFSTLEIQRTEQGDSAMYLCASSSTGGTDEQYFGPGTRLTVT.

The chain employs TRBV6-2 or TRBV6-3 and TRBJ2-3; 9 bases are a match to TRBD2. The CDR3 totals 14 residues. With V trimmed by 9 bases and J by 4 bases, 8 bases remained unmatched. Per germline, CDR1 MNHEY and CDR2 SVGEGT. CDR3 bases: TGTGCCAGTTATCCTAGCGGGAAGTCAGATACGCAGTATTTT. It specifies CASYPSGKSDTQYF.

This clonotype was found many times. The CDR3 loop is CAWRLSVDEQFF. DNA of the CDR3: TGTGCCTGGAGACTTAGCGTGGATGAGCAGTTCTTC. V is TRBV30 and J is TRBJ2-1; a weak D match, TRBD2 (5 bases). The germline gives CDR1 GTSNPN, CDR2 SVGIG (reference sequence). This CDR3 is built from 12 residues. Deletions cut 3 bases from V and 8 bases from J, with 11 bases between.

The table lists this clonotype with a few counts. The chain recombines TRBV7-2 with TRBJ2-2; D unclear. Germline CDR1 reads SGHTA; CDR2 reads FQGNSA. CDR3 length equals 12 residues. The germline V and J ends were trimmed by 5 bases and 7 bases, with 8 bases remaining between them. CDR3 in amino acids: CASSTEVGELFF. In nucleotides, the CDR3 is TGTGCCAGCAGCACAGAGGTCGGGGAGCTGTTTTTT.

This clonotype was detected a few times. This chain uses TRBV3-1 with TRBJ1-1, with 9 bases matching TRBD1. Germline trimming cut 3 bases from V and 9 bases from J; bases unmatched to any gene: 11. The germline V gene has CDR1 LGHDT and CDR2 YNNKEL (reference sequence). The CDR3 covers 15 residues. The CDR3 loop is CASSQTGQGRVKAFF. DNA for the CDR3: TGTGCCAGCAGCCAGACGGGACAGGGCCGGGTCAAAGCTTTCTTT.

The V gene is TRBV3-1, the J gene TRBJ1-1, with D perhaps matching TRBD1 (6 bases). V lost 0 bases to trimming and J lost 12 bases, with 17 bases between them. The CDR3 has 14 residues. Germline V lookup: CDR1 LGHDT, CDR2 YNNKEL (reference sequence). For the CDR3, the DNA is TGTGCCAGCAGCCAAGATCAAACGAGGGGGAGGCCTTTCTTT. Translation: CASSQDQTRGRPFF.

The sample holds a few counts of this clonotype. This rearrangement joins TRBV7-8 to TRBJ2-1, with D possibly TRBD2 on 6 matching bases. The CDR3 extends over 15 amino acids. Trimming left V 0 bases short and J 6 bases short, with 12 bases between. CDR1 is SGHVS and CDR2 is FQNEAQ in the germline V gene. Here the CDR3 DNA reads TGTGCCAGCAGCTTAGCGCGACTAGGTGTCAATGAGCAGTTCTTC. Its protein is CASSLARLGVNEQFF. Looking up the rest from reference TRBV7-8 and TRBJ2-1 gives the full variable domain: GAGVSQSPRYKVAKRGQDVALRCDPISGHVSLFWYQQALGQGPEFLTYFQNEAQLDKSGLPSDRFFAERPEGSVSTLKIQRTQQEDSAVYLCASSLARLGVNEQFFGPGTRLTVL.

This clonotype appeared a few times. CDR3 sequence: CSAWDRGYEQYF. The CDR3 DNA follows: TGCAGCGCCTGGGACAGGGGATACGAGCAGTACTTC. The chain employs TRBV29-1 and TRBJ2-7; 10 nucleotides agree with TRBD1. Germline V gives CDR1 SQVTM, CDR2 ANQGSEA. After removal of 7 bases from V and 4 bases from J, the junction contained 4 bases not matched to a gene. The CDR3 spans 12 residues.

The J gene is TRBJ2-1, the V gene TRBV24-1, with D maybe TRBD1 (6 bases). From germline, CDR1 is KGHDR and CDR2 SFDVKD. Trimming took 1 base from V and 3 from J, leaving 12 bases between them. This CDR3 contains 16 residues. CDR3 amino acids: CATSDLGPGDYNEQFF. The CDR3 coding sequence is TGTGCCACCAGTGATTTAGGGCCAGGGGACTACAATGAGCAGTTCTTC.

The rearrangement joins TRBV6-5 to TRBJ2-2, with D maybe TRBD1 (5 bases). Germline values: CDR1 MNHEY, CDR2 SVGAGI. CDR3 length: 15 amino acids. The V gene lost 2 bases and the J gene lost 4 bases, with 11 bases spanning the gap. CDR3 bases: TGTGCCAGCAGTTACCAGGGATGGAGCACCGGGGAGCTGTTTTTT. This encodes CASSYQGWSTGELFF.

CDR3 nucleotide sequence: TGTGCCAGCAGCCTCCGGGGGGACAGGATCTACAATGAGCAGTTCTTC. It yields the protein CASSLRGDRIYNEQFF. The chain couples TRBV3-1 to TRBJ2-1; D perhaps matches TRBD1 (8 bases). Between the trimmed V and J ends, which lost 4 bases and 3 bases, there was a span of 16 bases. This CDR3 has 16 residues. The germline V gene has CDR1 LGHDT and CDR2 YNNKEL (reference sequence).

The chain uses TRBV18 and TRBJ2-1; 9 nucleotides align to TRBD1. The CDR3 totals 13 residues. The germline CDR1 and CDR2 sequences are KGHSH and LQKENI. The V segment lost 2 bases and the J segment 7 bases; nucleotides outside the gene matches: 0. This CDR3 is CASSPGQGNEQFF. The CDR3 bases are TGTGCCAGCTCACCAGGACAGGGGAATGAGCAGTTCTTC.

This clonotype has a handful of counts. The chain joins TRBV5-1 to TRBJ2-3; tentatively, D is TRBD1 (5 bases). With 1 base removed from V and 4 bases from J, the gap between germline ends came to 7 bases. Looked up from germline, CDR1 is SGHRS and CDR2 is YFSETQ. The CDR3 length is 13 residues. CDR3 sequence (DNA): TGCGCCAGCAGCTTGACAGGATCAGATACGCAGTATTTT. Residues: CASSLTGSDTQYF. Variable domain in full (rest from reference TRBV5-1 and TRBJ2-3): KAGVTQTPRYLIKTRGQQVTLSCSPISGHRSVSWYQQTPGQGLQFLFEYFSETQRNKGNFPGRFSGRQFSNSRSEMNVSTLELGDSALYLCASSLTGSDTQYFGPGTRLTVL.

This clonotype was counted only a few times. CDR3 sequence reads: CATSDPKRTSGSYEQYF. The CDR3 DNA is TGTGCCACCAGTGATCCCAAACGAACTAGCGGCTCCTACGAGCAGTACTTC. The gene calls are TRBV24-1 and TRBJ2-7, with 8 positions matching TRBD2. The CDR3 is 17 amino acids. J lost 0 bases, V lost 3 bases, and 9 bases had no gene match. Germline loops: CDR1 KGHDR, CDR2 SFDVKD.

This clonotype came up a few times. The chain is built from TRBV5-8 and TRBJ2-3; a possible D gene is TRBD1 (6 bases). V was cut by 4 bases and J by 1 base, with 13 bases left in between. Looked up from germline, CDR1 is SGHTS and CDR2 is YDEGEE. CDR3 length equals 15 residues. CDR3 in amino acids: CASSLAGVRTDTQYF. CDR3 in DNA: TGTGCCAGCAGCCTTGCAGGGGTTCGCACAGATACGCAGTATTTT.

The chain combines TRBV19 with TRBJ2-2; maybe TRBD1 (6 bases). CDR3 length: 16 amino acids. Trimming took 3 bases from V and 1 from J, leaving 12 bases between them. Germline CDR1 is LNHDA and CDR2 is SQIVND (reference sequence). The chain's CDR3 is CASSIRWGQNTGELFF. The CDR3 DNA follows: TGTGCCAGTAGTATCCGGTGGGGACAGAACACCGGGGAGCTGTTTTTT. Variable domain in full (rest from reference TRBV19 and TRBJ2-2): DGGITQSPKYLFRKEGQNVTLSCEQNLNHDAMYWYRQDPGQGLRLIYYSQIVNDFQKGDIAEGYSVSREKKESFPLTVTSAQKNPTAFYLCASSIRWGQNTGELFFGEGSRLTVL.

V is TRBV24-1 and J is TRBJ2-7; D is ambiguous. The length of the CDR3 is 11 residues. Germline values: CDR1 KGHDR, CDR2 SFDVKD. Trimming removed 9 bases from V and 5 bases from J, with 10 bases in between. CDR3 region: CATARGHEQYF. Here the CDR3 DNA reads TGTGCCACCGCCAGAGGCCACGAGCAGTACTTC.

The J gene is TRBJ1-5, the V gene TRBV5-5, with D possibly being TRBD1 (6 bases). The CDR3 contains 14 residues. The V gene lost 4 bases and the J gene lost 7 bases, with 15 bases spanning the gap. Germline V lookup: CDR1 SGHKS, CDR2 YYEKEE (reference sequence). The CDR3 loop reads CASSESGVRQPQHF. The DNA for the CDR3 is TGTGCCAGCAGCGAATCAGGGGTTCGACAGCCCCAGCATTTT.

This clonotype was seen just once. This chain uses TRBV27 with TRBJ1-6; a possible D gene is TRBD1 (5 bases). The CDR3 has 17 amino acids. Trimming left V 0 bases short and J 9 bases short, with 18 bases between. Germline V gene lookup returns CDR1 MNHEY and CDR2 SMNVEV (reference sequence). The CDR3 nucleotides are TGTGCCAGCAGTTTATCCGGGCAGGGCTTTGGAGTTTCACCCCTCCACTTT. Amino acid sequence: CASSLSGQGFGVSPLHF.

This clonotype was detected a few times. Germline and junction disagree at one end, which may indicate a read error. V usage is TRBV7-2 and J usage is TRBJ2-1, with TRBD1 identical over 11 bases. The CDR3 has 17 residues. Germline V gene sequence: CDR1 SGHTA, CDR2 FQGNSA. CDR3 in amino acids: CASSFGPGQGGNNEHFF. CDR3 DNA sequence: TGTGCCAGCAGCTTTGGTCCGGGACAGGGGGGGAACAATGAGCATTTCTTC.

This clonotype was picked up a small number of times. The rearrangement joins TRBV5-6 to TRBJ2-7, with 7 bases aligning to TRBD2. Trimming took 0 bases from V and 5 from J; bases not matched to a gene: 2. CDR1 is SGHDT, CDR2 YYEEEE, per germline. CDR3 length: 13 residues. The CDR3 is CASSLAGRDEQYF. CDR3 nucleotide sequence: TGTGCCAGCAGCTTGGCGGGGAGGGACGAGCAGTACTTC.

This clonotype has a handful of counts. This chain uses TRBV12-3 or TRBV12-4 with TRBJ2-3; D unclear. V shed 3 bases and J shed 2 bases, with 9 bases lying between them. The CDR3 runs to 14 residues. The CDR3 region has the DNA TGTGCCAGCAGTTTCCAGCTTATCACAGATACGCAGTATTTT. Amino acid sequence: CASSFQLITDTQYF.